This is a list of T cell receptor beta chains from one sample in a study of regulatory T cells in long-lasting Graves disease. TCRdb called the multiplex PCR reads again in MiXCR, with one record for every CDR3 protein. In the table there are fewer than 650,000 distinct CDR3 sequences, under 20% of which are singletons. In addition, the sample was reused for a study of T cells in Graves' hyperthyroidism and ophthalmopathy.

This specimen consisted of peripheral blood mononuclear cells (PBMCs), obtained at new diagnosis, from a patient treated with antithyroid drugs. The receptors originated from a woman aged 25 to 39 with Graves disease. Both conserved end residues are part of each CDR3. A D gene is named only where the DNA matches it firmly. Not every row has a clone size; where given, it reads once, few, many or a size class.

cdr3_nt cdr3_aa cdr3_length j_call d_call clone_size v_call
TGTGCCAGCAGAGTCGACGGAGGGCCCAGTCAGCCCCAGCATTTT CASRVDGGPSQPQHF 15 TRBJ1-5 NA NA TRBV6-1
TGTGCCAGCAGTGAGTCCGCAGGGCCCCCCTCCTACGAGCAGTACTTC CASSESAGPPSYEQYF 16 TRBJ2-7 NA NA TRBV28
TGTGCCAGCACCGACCACGACCGGCAGAGCTACACCTTC CASTDHDRQSYTF 13 TRBJ1-2 NA few TRBV5-4
TGCGCCAGCAGCAGTATGACTAGCTGGGGCGAGCAGTACTTC CASSSMTSWGEQYF 14 TRBJ2-7 TRBD2 NA TRBV5-1
TGTGCCAGCAGGAGGGACAGGAGATCAGATACGCAGTATTTT CASRRDRRSDTQYF 14 TRBJ2-3 TRBD1 many TRBV12-3/TRBV12-4
TGTGCCACCGCGAGGACTGAGACCCAGTACTTC CATARTETQYF 11 TRBJ2-5 NA many TRBV24-1
TGCGCCAGCAGCTCCCAACAGGGGCCCTACGAGCAGTACTTC CASSSQQGPYEQYF 14 TRBJ2-7 TRBD1 few TRBV5-1
TGCAGTGCTAGAGATCGCGAAGGGAGTCAGCCCCAGCATTTT CSARDREGSQPQHF 14 TRBJ1-5 NA few TRBV20-1
TGTGCCAGCAGCCTACGCCCTGGGGGCGATTCACCCCTCCACTTT CASSLRPGGDSPLHF 15 TRBJ1-6 NA few TRBV7-2
TGCAGTGCTTCGGACGGAGGACCCTACGAGCAGTACTTC CSASDGGPYEQYF 13 TRBJ2-7 NA NA TRBV20-1
TGTGCCAGCAGCGTAAGGACAGGGGTGCGTGAAAAACTGTTTTTT CASSVRTGVREKLFF 15 TRBJ1-4 TRBD1 NA TRBV14
TGTGCCAGTAGCACAGCCCCGAACACTGAAGCTTTCTTT CASSTAPNTEAFF 13 TRBJ1-1 NA many TRBV19
TGTGCCAGCAGCGTAGACAGGGGTGGCTACACCTTC CASSVDRGGYTF 12 TRBJ1-2 TRBD1 NA TRBV9
TGCAGTGCTAGACCTGGGACAGGGGCCCCCCACGAGCAGTACTTC CSARPGTGAPHEQYF 15 TRBJ2-7 TRBD1 NA TRBV20-1
TGTGCCAGCAGCCTTGGACAGGGCCGCACAGATACGCAGTATTTT CASSLGQGRTDTQYF 15 TRBJ2-3 TRBD1 many TRBV6-2/TRBV6-3
TGCGCCAGCAGCTTGTGGTCCCCGGGACAGGGGGCAACTAATGAAAAACTGTTTTTT CASSLWSPGQGATNEKLFF 19 TRBJ1-4 TRBD1 few TRBV5-1
TGTGCCAGCAGCGCCCAACACGACAGACTAGCCAGCTCCTACGAGCAGTACTTC CASSAQHDRLASSYEQYF 18 TRBJ2-7 TRBD2 many TRBV7-2
TGCAGTGCTAGAACGGGATTCGGTGGCTACACCTTC CSARTGFGGYTF 12 TRBJ1-2 NA few TRBV20-1
TGTGCCAGCAGCCCGGGACAGGGAGGAGCGAACACCGGGGAGCTGTTTTTT CASSPGQGGANTGELFF 17 TRBJ2-2 TRBD1 many TRBV7-9
TGTGCCAGTAGAAGTTCCGGCAGCGCCTATGGCTACACCTTC CASRSSGSAYGYTF 14 TRBJ1-2 NA few TRBV19
TGCAGCGTTGCTGTGACAGGGGGACGAGAAAAACTGTTTTTT CSVAVTGGREKLFF 14 TRBJ1-4 TRBD1 many TRBV29-1
TGCGCCAGCAGTGGACAGGGGAGGAACACTGAAGCTTTCTTT CASSGQGRNTEAFF 14 TRBJ1-1 TRBD1 many TRBV10-1
TGTGCCAGCAGCGCACTAGCGGGATCTTACAGCGAAACCTACAATGAGCAGTTCTTC CASSALAGSYSETYNEQFF 19 TRBJ2-1 TRBD2 NA TRBV9
TGTGCCAGCAGTTCGAGGACACATCAGCCCCAGCATTTT CASSSRTHQPQHF 13 TRBJ1-5 NA many TRBV28
TGCGCCAGCTCTGACAGTGGTAATGAAAAACTGTTTTTT CASSDSGNEKLFF 13 TRBJ1-4 NA few TRBV5-1
TGCGCCAGCAGTGAGTCTACGGGCGGGGGTTACAATGAGCAGTTCTTC CASSESTGGGYNEQFF 16 TRBJ2-1 TRBD2 many TRBV10-1
TGTGCCAGCAGTGCCCGGACGGGTAGCATGAACACTGAAGCTTTCTTT CASSARTGSMNTEAFF 16 TRBJ1-1 NA many TRBV6-1
TGTGCCAGTAGTGAAATCGGGACACTCAAGGGTGGCTACACCTTC CASSEIGTLKGGYTF 15 TRBJ1-2 NA few TRBV19
TGTGCCAGCAGTGAAGCGCGGTTTTCGTCCTACGAGCAGTACTTC CASSEARFSSYEQYF 15 TRBJ2-7 NA few TRBV6-1
TGTGCCAGCAGCTTGGACGGGGGGGTCGCTGAAGCTTTCTTT CASSLDGGVAEAFF 14 TRBJ1-1 NA NA TRBV5-4
TGTGCCAGCAGTTTTGCAGGGGGAGGGGGTGAAAAACTGTTTTTT CASSFAGGGGEKLFF 15 TRBJ1-4 TRBD1 many TRBV12-3/TRBV12-4
TGTGCCAGCAGTGACCCGACAGGGCCCCTCCTTAGCAATCAGCCCCAGCATTTT CASSDPTGPLLSNQPQHF 18 TRBJ1-5 TRBD1 many TRBV6-1
TGTGCCAGCAGTTTACTTCCCGAACTGCGACGGTACAATGAGCAGTTCTTC CASSLLPELRRYNEQFF 17 TRBJ2-1 NA many TRBV28
TGTGCCACCAGCAGAGCCGGGACTAGCGCGTCCTACGAGCAGTACTTC CATSRAGTSASYEQYF 16 TRBJ2-7 TRBD2 many TRBV15
TGTGCCAGCAGTGATCCCCCGCGGGGATCCTACGAGCAGTACTTC CASSDPPRGSYEQYF 15 TRBJ2-7 NA few TRBV6-1
TGTGCCAGCAGCCAAGGCCCAAGCCCTTACCTAGCCAAAAACATTCAGTACTTC CASSQGPSPYLAKNIQYF 18 TRBJ2-4 NA few TRBV11-1
TGCGCCAGCAGCCCGGGCAAGGACCAGATTGAGACCCAGTACTTC CASSPGKDQIETQYF 15 TRBJ2-5 NA few TRBV5-1
TGCAGCGCCAAGAACGCTAGCTGGGAAGACGAGCAGTACTTC CSAKNASWEDEQYF 14 TRBJ2-7 NA NA TRBV29-1
TGCGCCAGCAGCTTGGCGGGCATCCGATACACAGATACGCAGTATTTT CASSLAGIRYTDTQYF 16 TRBJ2-3 NA NA TRBV5-1
TGTGCCAGCAGATTAGCGGGAACGACCTACGAGCAGTACTTC CASRLAGTTYEQYF 14 TRBJ2-7 TRBD2 many TRBV2
TGTGCCAGCAGCCAACAAGGGGACTATGGCTACACCTTC CASSQQGDYGYTF 13 TRBJ1-2 NA many TRBV7-9
TGTGCCACCAGTGTTGGGGCGGGCAATCAGCCCCAGCATTTT CATSVGAGNQPQHF 14 TRBJ1-5 NA NA TRBV24-1
TGTGCCAGCCGAGAACAGGGAGGGACGACCTACGAGCAGTACTTC CASREQGGTTYEQYF 15 TRBJ2-7 NA many TRBV7-9